The clone carrying this TCR beta chain was seen repeatedly, ten times or more. Its antigen is currently unknown. These data originate in a study of T cells in Graves' hyperthyroidism and ophthalmopathy. Germline values: CDR1 SGHTA, CDR2 FQGNSA. The CDR3 has 14 residues. The germline V and J ends were trimmed by 1 base and 2 bases, with 9 bases remaining between them. It was RNA transcripts that yielded the amplified TCR beta CDR3 regions. When the TCR CDR3 underwent first-round RT-PCR, the HTBI primer set was used. TCRdb processed the multiplex PCR reads anew with MiXCR; each CDR3 protein has one entry. This table has fewer than 800,000 distinct CDR3 sequences, roughly 15% appearing once. General study results and limits: Most thyroid clonotypes with frequency above 0.001 were detected in blood.

The chain carries TRBV7-2 and TRBJ2-7; D remains unclear. This sequence was found in a man aged 18 to 35 with Graves' hyperthyroidism. The sequencing input was blood. Here the CDR3 reads CASSLDRLAYEQYF. The DNA of the CDR3 is TGTGCCAGCAGCTTAGATCGGCTAGCCTACGAGCAGTACTTC.